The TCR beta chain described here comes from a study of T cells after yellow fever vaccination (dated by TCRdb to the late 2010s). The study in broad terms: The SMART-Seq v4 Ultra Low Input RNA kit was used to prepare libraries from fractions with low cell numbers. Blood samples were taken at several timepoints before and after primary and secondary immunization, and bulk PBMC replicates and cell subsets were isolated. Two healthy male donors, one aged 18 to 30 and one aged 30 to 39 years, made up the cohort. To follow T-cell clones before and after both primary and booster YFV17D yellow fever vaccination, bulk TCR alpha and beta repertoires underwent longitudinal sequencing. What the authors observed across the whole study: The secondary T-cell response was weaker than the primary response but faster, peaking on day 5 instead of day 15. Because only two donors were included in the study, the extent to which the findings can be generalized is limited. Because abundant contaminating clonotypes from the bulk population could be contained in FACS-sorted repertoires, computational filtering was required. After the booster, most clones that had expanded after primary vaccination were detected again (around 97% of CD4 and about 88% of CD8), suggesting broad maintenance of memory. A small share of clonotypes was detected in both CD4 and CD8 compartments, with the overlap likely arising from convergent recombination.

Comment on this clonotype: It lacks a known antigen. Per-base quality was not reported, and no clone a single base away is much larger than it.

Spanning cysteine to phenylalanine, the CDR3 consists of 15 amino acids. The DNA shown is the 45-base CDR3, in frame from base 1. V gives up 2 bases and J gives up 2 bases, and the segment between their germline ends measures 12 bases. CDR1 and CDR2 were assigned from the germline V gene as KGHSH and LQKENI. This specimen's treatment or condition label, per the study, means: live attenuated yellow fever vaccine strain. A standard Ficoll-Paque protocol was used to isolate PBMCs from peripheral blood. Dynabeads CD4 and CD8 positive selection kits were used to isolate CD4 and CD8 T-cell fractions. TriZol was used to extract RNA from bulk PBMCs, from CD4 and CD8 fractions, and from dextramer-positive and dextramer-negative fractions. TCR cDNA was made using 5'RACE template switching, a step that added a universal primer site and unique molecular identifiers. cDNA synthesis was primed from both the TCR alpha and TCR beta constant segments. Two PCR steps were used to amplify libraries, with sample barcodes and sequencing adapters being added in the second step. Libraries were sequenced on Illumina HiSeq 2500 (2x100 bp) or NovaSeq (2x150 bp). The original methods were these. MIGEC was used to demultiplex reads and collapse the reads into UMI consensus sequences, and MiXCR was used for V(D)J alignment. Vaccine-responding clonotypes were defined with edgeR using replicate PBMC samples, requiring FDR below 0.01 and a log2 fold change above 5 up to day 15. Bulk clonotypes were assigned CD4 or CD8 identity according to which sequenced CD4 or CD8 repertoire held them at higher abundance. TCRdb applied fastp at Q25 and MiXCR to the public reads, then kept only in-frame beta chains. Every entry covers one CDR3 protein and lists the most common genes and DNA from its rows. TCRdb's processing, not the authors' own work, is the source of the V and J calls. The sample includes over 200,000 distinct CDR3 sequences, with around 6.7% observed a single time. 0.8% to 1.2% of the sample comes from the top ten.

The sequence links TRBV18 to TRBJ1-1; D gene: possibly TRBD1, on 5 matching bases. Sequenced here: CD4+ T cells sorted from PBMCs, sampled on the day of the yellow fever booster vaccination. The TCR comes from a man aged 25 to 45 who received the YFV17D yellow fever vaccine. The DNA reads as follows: TGTGCCAGCTCACCATCAAGACAGCCTAACACTGAAGCTTTCTTT. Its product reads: CASSPSRQPNTEAFF.